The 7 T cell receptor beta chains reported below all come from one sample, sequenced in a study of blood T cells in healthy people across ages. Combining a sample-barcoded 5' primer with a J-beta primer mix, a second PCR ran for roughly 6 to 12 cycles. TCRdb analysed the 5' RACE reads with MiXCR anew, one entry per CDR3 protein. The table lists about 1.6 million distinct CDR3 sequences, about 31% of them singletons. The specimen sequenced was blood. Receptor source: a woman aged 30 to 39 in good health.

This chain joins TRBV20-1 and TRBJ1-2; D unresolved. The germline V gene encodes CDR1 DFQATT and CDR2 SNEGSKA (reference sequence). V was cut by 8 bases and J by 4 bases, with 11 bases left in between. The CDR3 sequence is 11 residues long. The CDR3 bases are TGCAGTTCAGGCCTTGGCTATGGCTACACCTTC. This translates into CSSGLGYGYTF.

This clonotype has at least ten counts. The CDR3 loop reads CASSPYFSGASVGTQYF. As DNA, the CDR3 is TGTGCCAGCAGTCCTTATTTCTCGGGGGCTAGCGTGGGTACGCAGTATTTT. This rearrangement joins TRBV27 to TRBJ2-3; D tentatively reads TRBD1 or TRBD2 (6 bases each). Trimming cost V 5 bases and J 8 bases, with 26 bases left between them. CDR1 is MNHEY, CDR2 SMNVEV, per germline (reference sequence). The CDR3 is made up of 17 amino acids.

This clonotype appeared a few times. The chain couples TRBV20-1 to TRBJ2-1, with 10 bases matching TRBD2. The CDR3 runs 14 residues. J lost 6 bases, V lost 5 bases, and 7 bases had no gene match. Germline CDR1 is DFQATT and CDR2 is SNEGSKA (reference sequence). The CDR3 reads CSASTSGVPNEQFF. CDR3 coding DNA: TGCAGTGCTTCAACTAGCGGGGTGCCCAATGAGCAGTTCTTC.

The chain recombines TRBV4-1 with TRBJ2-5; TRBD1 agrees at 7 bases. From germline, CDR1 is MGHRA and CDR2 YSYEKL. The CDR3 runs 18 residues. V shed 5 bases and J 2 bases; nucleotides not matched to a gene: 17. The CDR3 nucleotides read TGCGCCAGCAGCACAGCCCGACAGGGTGCAGGAGCACAAGAGACCCAGTACTTC. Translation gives CASSTARQGAGAQETQYF.

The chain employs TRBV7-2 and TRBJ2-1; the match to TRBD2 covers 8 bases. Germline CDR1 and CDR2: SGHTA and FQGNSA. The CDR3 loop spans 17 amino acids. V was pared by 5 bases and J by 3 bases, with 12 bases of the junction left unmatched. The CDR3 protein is CASSPRASGRYYNEQFF. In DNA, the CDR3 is TGTGCCAGCAGCCCACGGGCCAGCGGGAGATACTACAATGAGCAGTTCTTC.

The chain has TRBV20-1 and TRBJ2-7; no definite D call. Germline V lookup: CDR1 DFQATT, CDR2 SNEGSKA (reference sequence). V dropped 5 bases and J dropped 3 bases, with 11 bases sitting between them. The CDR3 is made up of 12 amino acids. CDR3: CSAVPGHYEQYF. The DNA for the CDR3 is TGCAGTGCTGTTCCGGGCCACTACGAGCAGTACTTC.

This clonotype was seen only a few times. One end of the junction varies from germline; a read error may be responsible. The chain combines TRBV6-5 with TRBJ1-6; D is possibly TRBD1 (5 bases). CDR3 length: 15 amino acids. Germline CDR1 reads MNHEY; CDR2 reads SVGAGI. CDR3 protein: CASSYGGAYNSPLYF. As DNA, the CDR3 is TGTGCCAGCAGTTATGGCGGGGCCTATAATTCGCCCCTCTACTTT.